The next 21 T cell receptor beta chains were all read from a single sample in a study of cytomegalovirus exposure and HLA in healthy donors. This PCR relied on a set of 60 Vbeta primers and 13 Jbeta primers. Produced via immunoSEQ multiplex PCR; TCRdb's table is partial and in-frame only. The table lists around 110,000 clones, around 74% of them singletons. The specimen sequenced was PBMCs. These receptors came from a woman between 18 and 29 years old in good health and CMV-seronegative.

The chain has TRBV6-1 and TRBJ2-1; 10 bases align to TRBD1. Germline-derived CDR1 and CDR2 are MNHNS and SASEGT. The V and J ends lost 6 bases and 9 bases, in that order; junction bases with no gene match: 11. The CDR3 spans 15 residues. CDR3 sequence (DNA): TGTGCCAGCAGACGGGACAGGGGCTTCGCTGGTGAGCAGTTCTTC. Protein product: CASRRDRGFAGEQFF.

The V and J genes are TRBV14 and TRBJ2-7, with D perhaps matching TRBD2 (6 bases). The CDR3 totals 13 residues. Germline V gene sequence: CDR1 SGHDN, CDR2 FVKESK. Trimming took 3 bases from V and 3 from J, leaving 9 bases between them. This CDR3 reads CASSQGLIYEQYF. The CDR3 nucleotides are TGTGCCAGCAGCCAGGGACTCATCTACGAGCAGTACTTC.

The chain has TRBV7-9 and TRBJ1-6; 10 positions match TRBD1. With 3 bases clipped from V and 10 bases from J, the junction kept 9 bases outside the gene matches. This CDR3 comprises 16 residues. Per the germline V gene, CDR1 is SEHNR and CDR2 is FQNEAQ (reference sequence). The CDR3 coding sequence is TGTGCCAGCAGCTTCGCTTCCGGGACAGGGGACTCACCCCTCCACTTT. Translating gives CASSFASGTGDSPLHF.

The chain carries TRBV11-2 and TRBJ1-4; D perhaps matches TRBD1 (5 bases). The V gene's germline CDR1 is SGHAT and CDR2 FQNNGV. The CDR3 totals 19 residues. V was clipped by 0 bases and J by 0 bases, with 17 bases between them. The CDR3 loop is CASSLDPRGPIATNEKLFF. In DNA, the CDR3 is TGTGCCAGCAGCTTAGATCCAAGGGGCCCCATTGCAACTAATGAAAAACTGTTTTTT.

This clone has just a few counts. The genes are TRBV28 and TRBJ2-3, with 8 bases matching TRBD2. V dropped 7 bases and J dropped 3; count of bases not matched to a gene: 3. CDR3 length: 13 amino acids. The germline V gene encodes CDR1 MDHEN and CDR2 SYDVKM. CDR3 sequence reads: CASNRLATDTQYF. The DNA of the CDR3 is TGTGCCAGCAACCGACTAGCGACAGATACGCAGTATTTT.

The gene calls are TRBV4-2 and TRBJ2-3; 8 bases fit TRBD2. The CDR3 spans 17 residues. Germline V gives CDR1 LGHNA, CDR2 YNFKEQ. Trimming at V came to 4 bases and at J to 0 bases, leaving 9 bases not matched to a gene. This chain's CDR3 is CASSPSKGGGSTDTQYF. CDR3 nucleotides: TGTGCCAGCAGCCCTTCAAAAGGCGGGGGGAGCACAGATACGCAGTATTTT.

CDR3 amino acids: CASSLETQGDNTEAFF. CDR3 in DNA: TGCGCCAGCAGCTTGGAAACACAGGGAGATAACACTGAAGCTTTCTTT. The chain joins TRBV5-1 to TRBJ1-1; the D gene is possibly TRBD1 (6 bases). Between the trimmed V and J ends, which lost 0 bases and 2 bases, there was a span of 14 bases. The CDR3 is 16 amino acids. The germline gives CDR1 SGHRS, CDR2 YFSETQ.

This clone was recorded only once. The genes are TRBV29-1 and TRBJ2-2, with TRBD1 matching 7 bases. The germline CDR1 and CDR2 sequences are SQVTM and ANQGSEA. V was clipped by 4 bases and J by 6 bases; unmatched bases: 2. The CDR3 is 12 residues long. CDR3 sequence: CSVARGPGELFF. The CDR3 DNA follows: TGCAGCGTTGCAAGGGGGCCCGGGGAGCTGTTTTTT.

V and J are TRBV6-1 and TRBJ2-7, with TRBD1 as a possible D gene (6 bases). Germline V lookup: CDR1 MNHNS, CDR2 SASEGT. CDR3 size: 12 residues. V lost 5 bases to trimming and J lost 6 bases, with 11 bases between them. The CDR3 protein is CASSYSGVEQYF. The CDR3 DNA reads TGTGCCAGCAGTTATTCAGGGGTCGAGCAGTACTTC.

This chain connects TRBV2 to TRBJ1-6; D is perhaps TRBD1 (5 bases). CDR1 is SNHLY and CDR2 is FYNNEI in the germline V gene. The CDR3 has 14 residues. V lost 7 bases to trimming and J lost 9 bases, with 16 bases between them. This CDR3 is CASIPARDGSPLHF. CDR3 DNA sequence: TGTGCCAGCATTCCGGCCAGGGATGGTTCACCCCTCCACTTT.

The chain joins TRBV5-1 to TRBJ2-5, with 10 bases lining up with TRBD2. Germline CDR1 SGHRS, CDR2 YFSETQ. V dropped 0 bases and J dropped 6; count of bases not matched to a gene: 8. The CDR3 loop spans 16 amino acids. The CDR3 nucleotides read TGCGCCAGCAGCTTGGCCCAGGCTAGCGGGGGAAAGACCCAGTACTTC. Translation: CASSLAQASGGKTQYF.

The V and J genes are TRBV28 and TRBJ1-3; D is undetermined. CDR1 MDHEN and CDR2 SYDVKM come from the germline V gene. This CDR3 is built from 15 residues. The V gene lost 3 bases and the J gene lost 4 bases, with 13 bases spanning the gap. The CDR3 DNA is TGTGCCAGCAGTTTCCGGGTTATGAGAGGAAACACCATATATTTT. Translation gives CASSFRVMRGNTIYF. Full variable domain (missing parts from reference TRBV28 and TRBJ1-3): DVKVTQSSRYLVKRTGEKVFLECVQDMDHENMFWYRQDPGLGLRLIYFSYDVKMKEKGDIPEGYSVSREKKERFSLILESASTNQTSMYLCASSFRVMRGNTIYFGEGSWLTVV.

The rearrangement uses TRBV27 and TRBJ1-5; no clear D. The CDR3 loop spans 14 amino acids. Germline V gene data show CDR1 as MNHEY and CDR2 as SMNVEV (reference sequence). The ends were cut back, 5 bases at V and 9 bases at J, with 17 bases in the middle. The CDR3 DNA is TGTGCCAGCAGTCTCTCGACCGGTCCGGGGCCCCAGCATTTT. Amino acids: CASSLSTGPGPQHF.

This chain links TRBV6-6 with TRBJ2-7; TRBD1 matches at 11 bases. The CDR3 contains 15 residues. The V segment lost 0 bases and the J segment 4 bases; nucleotides outside the gene matches: 2. Germline V CDR1 and CDR2: MNHNY, SVGAGI (reference sequence). CDR3: CASSYSDRGPYEQYF. CDR3 coding DNA: TGTGCCAGCAGTTACTCGGACAGGGGGCCTTACGAGCAGTACTTC.

This clone was recorded only once. The chain is built from TRBV6-1 and TRBJ2-3, with 13 positions matching TRBD2. V shed 6 bases, J shed 5 bases, and the junction held 5 bases outside the gene matches. The CDR3 covers 15 residues. The germline V gene has CDR1 MNHNS and CDR2 SASEGT. CDR3 DNA sequence: TGTGCCAGCAGGCCCACTAGCGGGGGGGGAGATACGCAGTATTTT. Translation: CASRPTSGGGDTQYF.

This clone showed up just a few times. J is TRBJ1-2 and V is TRBV7-6; TRBD1 might be the D (5 bases). Germline V gene data show CDR1 as SGHVS and CDR2 as FNYEAQ. This CDR3 has 16 amino acids. The V and J ends lost 5 bases and 0 bases respectively, with 16 bases between them. The DNA for the CDR3 is TGTGCCAGCAGCCCCCAACCGACAGCATCTAACTATGGCTACACCTTC. Its protein product is CASSPQPTASNYGYTF.

This chain connects TRBV2 to TRBJ2-1; the D gene is possibly TRBD2 (5 bases). Trimming removed 5 bases from V and 5 bases from J, with 16 bases in between. The CDR3 has 15 residues. Per the germline V gene, CDR1 is SNHLY and CDR2 is FYNNEI. In nucleotides, the CDR3 is TGTGCCAGCAGTCCGGGGTCCCTACCCGACAATGAGCAGTTCTTC. This encodes CASSPGSLPDNEQFF. Based on the CDR3 plus reference TRBV2 and TRBJ2-1, the full variable domain is EPEVTQTPSHQVTQMGQEVILRCVPISNHLYFYWYRQILGQKVEFLVSFYNNEISEKSEIFDDQFSVERPDGSNFTLKIRSTKLEDSAMYFCASSPGSLPDNEQFFGPGTRLTVL.

The chain couples TRBV6-1 to TRBJ1-5; D call uncertain. V gave up 3 bases and J gave up 11 bases, with 14 bases separating them. The germline gives CDR1 MNHNS, CDR2 SASEGT. The CDR3 consists of 13 residues. The CDR3 is CASSDALVGAQHF. The DNA for the CDR3 is TGTGCCAGCAGTGATGCCCTGGTGGGAGCCCAGCATTTT.

This chain connects TRBV28 to TRBJ2-5; 7 bases agree with TRBD1. Trimming cost V 6 bases and J 2 bases; bases outside gene matches: 3. Germline CDR1 is MDHEN and CDR2 is SYDVKM. The CDR3 is 13 residues long. CDR3 nucleotide sequence: TGTGCCAGCAGCGTGACAGGGCAAGAGACCCAGTACTTC. Its translation is CASSVTGQETQYF.

This clone was counted once. The chain uses TRBV28 and TRBJ2-7, with a tentative D call TRBD1 (6 bases). This CDR3 comprises 16 residues. Germline values: CDR1 MDHEN, CDR2 SYDVKM. V was trimmed by 4 bases and J by 0 bases, leaving 16 bases between them. This CDR3 reads CASSYLGTSDSYEQYF. The DNA of the CDR3 is TGTGCCAGCAGTTACCTCGGGACAAGCGACTCCTACGAGCAGTACTTC. Looking up the rest from reference TRBV28 and TRBJ2-7 gives the full variable domain: DVKVTQSSRYLVKRTGEKVFLECVQDMDHENMFWYRQDPGLGLRLIYFSYDVKMKEKGDIPEGYSVSREKKERFSLILESASTNQTSMYLCASSYLGTSDSYEQYFGPGTRLTVT.

The CDR3 spells CASSIEGQINTGELFF. Here the CDR3 DNA reads TGTGCCAGCAGCATCGAAGGACAGATCAACACCGGGGAGCTGTTTTTT. J is TRBJ2-2 and V is TRBV7-2; weak D call: TRBD1 (6 bases). The germline V gene has CDR1 SGHTA and CDR2 FQGNSA. The CDR3 sequence is 16 residues long. V lost 5 bases and J lost 2, with 15 bases in between.